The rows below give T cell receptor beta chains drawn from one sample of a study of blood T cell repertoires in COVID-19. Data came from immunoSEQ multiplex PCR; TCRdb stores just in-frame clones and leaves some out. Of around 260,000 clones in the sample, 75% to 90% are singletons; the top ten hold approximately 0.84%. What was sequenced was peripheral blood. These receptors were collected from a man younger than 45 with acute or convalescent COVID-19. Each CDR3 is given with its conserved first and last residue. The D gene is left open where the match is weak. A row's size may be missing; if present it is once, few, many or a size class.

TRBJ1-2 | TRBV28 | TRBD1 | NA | TGTGCCAGCGGACAGGGAGGGAGTAACTATGGCTACACCTTC | CASGQGGSNYGYTF
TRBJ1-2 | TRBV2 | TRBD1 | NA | TGTGCCAGCAGTGGGACAGGGGGTGGCTACACCTTC | CASSGTGGGYTF
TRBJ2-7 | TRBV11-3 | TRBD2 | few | TGTGCCAGCAGCCGGACTAGCGGGAGCTACGAGCAGTACTTC | CASSRTSGSYEQYF
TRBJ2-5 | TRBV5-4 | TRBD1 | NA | TGTGCCAGCAGCTTCGGTCGACAGGGTGTAGGCCAAGAGACCCAGTACTTC | CASSFGRQGVGQETQYF
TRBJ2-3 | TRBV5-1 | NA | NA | TGCGCCAGCAGCTTGGGACTAGGATTAGATACGCAGTATTTT | CASSLGLGLDTQYF
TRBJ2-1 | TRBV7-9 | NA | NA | TGTGCCAGCAGCCCGAGAGGCAGGGCGGCCCGCTCCTACAATGAGCAGTTCTTC | CASSPRGRAARSYNEQFF
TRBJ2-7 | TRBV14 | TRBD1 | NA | TGTGCCAGCAGCCGGGACAGGGGCCTCTCCGAGCAGTACTTC | CASSRDRGLSEQYF
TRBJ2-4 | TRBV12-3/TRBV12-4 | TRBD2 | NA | TGTGCCGGGAGGGGATGGTCCAAAAACATTCAGTACTTC | CAGRGWSKNIQYF
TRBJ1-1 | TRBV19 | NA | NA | TGTGCCAGTAGTATAGGGCAGGGGAACACTGAAGCTTTCTTT | CASSIGQGNTEAFF
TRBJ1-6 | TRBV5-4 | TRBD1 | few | TGTGCCAGCAGCTCAGCGACAGGGGGGAATTCACCCCTCCACTTT | CASSSATGGNSPLHF
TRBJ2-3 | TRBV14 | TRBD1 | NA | TGTGCCAGCAGCCAAGAGAGGGGGCTATGGACAGATACGCAGTATTTT | CASSQERGLWTDTQYF
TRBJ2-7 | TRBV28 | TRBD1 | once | TGTGCCAGCAGTGGGGCCGGGACAGGCCGATACGAGCAGTACTTC | CASSGAGTGRYEQYF
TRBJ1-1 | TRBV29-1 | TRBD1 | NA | TGCAGCGTAGGGACGCTGGACAGGGTGGTGCGGGCCACTGAAGCTTTCTTT | CSVGTLDRVVRATEAFF
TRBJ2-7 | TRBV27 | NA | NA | TGTGCCAGCAGTTTATCCCGCGGGGCAGGCGAGCAGTACTTC | CASSLSRGAGEQYF
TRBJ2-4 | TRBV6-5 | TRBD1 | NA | TGTGCCACCAGGACAGGGGGAAAAAACATTCAGTACTTC | CATRTGGKNIQYF
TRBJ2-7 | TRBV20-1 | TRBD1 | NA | TGCAGTGCTAGTAGCGCCGGGACAGCATCCTACGAGCAGTACTTC | CSASSAGTASYEQYF
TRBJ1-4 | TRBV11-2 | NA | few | TGTGCCAGCAGCCCTACAGGGTCTAATGAAAAACTGTTTTTT | CASSPTGSNEKLFF
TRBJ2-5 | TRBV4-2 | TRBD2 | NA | TGTGCCAGCAGCCAAGATCTCACTAGCGGGAGTGAGACCCAGTACTTC | CASSQDLTSGSETQYF
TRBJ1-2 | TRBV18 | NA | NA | TGTGCCAGCTCCCAATCGGGACAACCAACTAACTATGGCTACACCTTC | CASSQSGQPTNYGYTF
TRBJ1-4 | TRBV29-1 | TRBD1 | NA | TGCAGCGGTGGACAGGGGCAAGCTAATGAAAAACTGTTTTTT | CSGGQGQANEKLFF
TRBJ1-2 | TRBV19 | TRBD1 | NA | TGTGCCAGTAGTGACCGGGACAGGGAGACCTTC | CASSDRDRETF
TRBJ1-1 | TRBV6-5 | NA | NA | TGTGCCAGCAGTTACGGAGGGCAGGGGAACACTGAAGCTTTCTTT | CASSYGGQGNTEAFF
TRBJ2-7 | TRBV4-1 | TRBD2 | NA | TGCGCCAGCAGTTCATTGGGGGGGAGCTCCTACGAGCAGTACTTC | CASSSLGGSSYEQYF
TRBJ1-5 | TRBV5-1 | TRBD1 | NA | TGCGCCAGCAGCTCCGGGACAGGGAGTTCTCAGCCCCAGCATTTT | CASSSGTGSSQPQHF
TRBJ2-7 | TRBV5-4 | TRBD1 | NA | TGTGCCAGCAGCCGACGGACAGGGCCGACCGCATACGAGCAGTACTTC | CASSRRTGPTAYEQYF
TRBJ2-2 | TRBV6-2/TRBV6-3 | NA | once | TGTGCCAGCAGTTACTCGAATCGGGGAGGCCACACCGGGGAGCTGTTTTTT | CASSYSNRGGHTGELFF
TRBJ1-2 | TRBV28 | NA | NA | TGTGCCAGCAGGAACTCAGACAGCGTTTATGGCTACACCTTC | CASRNSDSVYGYTF
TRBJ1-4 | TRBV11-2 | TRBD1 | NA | TGTGCCAGCACCTTGTCGGCAGGGGGAGGTGAAAAACTGTTTTTT | CASTLSAGGGEKLFF
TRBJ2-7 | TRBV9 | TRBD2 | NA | TGTGCCAGCAGCCCCCAGGGACTAGGCGGTTTTGAGCAGTACTTC | CASSPQGLGGFEQYF
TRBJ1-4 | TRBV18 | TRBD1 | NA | TGTGCCAGCTCAAGGGACAGGGCTGAAAAACTGTTTTTT | CASSRDRAEKLFF
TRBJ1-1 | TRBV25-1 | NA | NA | TGTGCCAGCACCGGGGGGAAGCGAGCTTTCTTT | CASTGGKRAFF
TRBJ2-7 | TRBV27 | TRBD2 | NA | TGTGCCAGCAGGTTAGCGGGCGGTGGCGAGCAGTACTTC | CASRLAGGGEQYF
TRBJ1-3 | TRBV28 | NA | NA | TGTGCCAGCATCATGGCAGGGGTTGGAGGAAACACCATATATTTT | CASIMAGVGGNTIYF
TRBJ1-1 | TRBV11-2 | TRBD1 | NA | TGTGCCAGCAGCCATTCCGGGACAGGGAATTTCGCTGAAGCTTTCTTT | CASSHSGTGNFAEAFF
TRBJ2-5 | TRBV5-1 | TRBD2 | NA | TGCGCCAGCAGCTTAGCGGGAGGGAAAGAGACCCAGTACTTC | CASSLAGGKETQYF
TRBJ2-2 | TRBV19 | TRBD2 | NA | TGTGCCAGTAGGGAGACTAGCAGCACCGGGGAGCTGTTTTTT | CASRETSSTGELFF
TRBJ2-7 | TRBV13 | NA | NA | TGTGCCAGCAGCCTAGGAGGACTTATATATACGAGTCAGTACTTC | CASSLGGLIYTSQYF
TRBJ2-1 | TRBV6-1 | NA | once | TGTGCCAGCAGTGAATCTCGGGGAGTTGGGCAGTTCTTC | CASSESRGVGQFF
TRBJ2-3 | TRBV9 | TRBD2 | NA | TGTGCCAGCAGCGTAGGGTCTAGCGGGAACACAGATACGCAGTATTTT | CASSVGSSGNTDTQYF
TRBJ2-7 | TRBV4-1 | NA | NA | TGCGCCAGCAGCCAAGGCGGCAGGGGTCGAAACGAGCAGTACTTC | CASSQGGRGRNEQYF
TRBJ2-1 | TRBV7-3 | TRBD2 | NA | TGTGCCAGCAGTCCAGGGACCAGCGGGAGTAACCTCCGGAAGTTCTTC | CASSPGTSGSNLRKFF
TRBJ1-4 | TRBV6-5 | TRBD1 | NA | TGTGCCAGCAGAGGACAGGGAACTAATGAAAAACTGTTTTTT | CASRGQGTNEKLFF
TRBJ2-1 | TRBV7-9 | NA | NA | TGTGCCAGCAGCTTAGGTAGTGGGGGCGTCAACAATGAGCAGTTCTTC | CASSLGSGGVNNEQFF
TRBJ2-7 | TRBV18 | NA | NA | TGTGCCAGCTCACCATTCAGGGGTAGCTACGAGCAGTACTTC | CASSPFRGSYEQYF
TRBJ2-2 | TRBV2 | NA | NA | TGTGCCAGCAGTGAGCGCGACATCACTCGGTTTTTT | CASSERDITRFF
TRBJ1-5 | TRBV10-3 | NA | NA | TGTGCCATCAGTGTCCGAGACAGTAATCAGCCCCAGCATTTT | CAISVRDSNQPQHF
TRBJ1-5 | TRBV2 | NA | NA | TGTGCCAGCGGGGCGGGGGGGATTAGCAATCAGCCCCAGCATTTT | CASGAGGISNQPQHF
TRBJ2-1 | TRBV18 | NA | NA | TGTGCCAGCTCACCGGGGCCAGGGATATACAATGAGCAGTTCTTC | CASSPGPGIYNEQFF
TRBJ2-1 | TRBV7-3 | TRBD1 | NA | TGTGCCAGCAGCTTAACGCGTTTGGCACAGGGGGCGGGGAATGAGCAGTTCTTC | CASSLTRLAQGAGNEQFF
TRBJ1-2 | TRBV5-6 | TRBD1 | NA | TGTGCCAGCAGCTTAGGGACAGCCTATGGCTACACCTTC | CASSLGTAYGYTF
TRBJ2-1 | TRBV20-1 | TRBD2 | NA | TGCAGTGCTAGTCGTCTAGCGGGCTCCTACAATGAGCAGTTCTTC | CSASRLAGSYNEQFF
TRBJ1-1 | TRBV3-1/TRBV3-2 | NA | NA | TGTGCCAGCAGCCAAGCCGTAGGGGCTGAAGCTTTCTTT | CASSQAVGAEAFF
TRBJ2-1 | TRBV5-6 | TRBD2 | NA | TGTGCCAGCAGCGAAACGGGGGGGAACTCCTACAATGAGCAGTTCTTC | CASSETGGNSYNEQFF
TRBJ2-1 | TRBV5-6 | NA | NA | TGTGCCAGCATGGTAGAGCACTACAATGAGCAGTTCTTC | CASMVEHYNEQFF
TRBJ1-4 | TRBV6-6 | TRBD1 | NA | TGTGCCAGCAGTCGATCCGGGACAGGGGATGAAAAACTGTTTTTT | CASSRSGTGDEKLFF
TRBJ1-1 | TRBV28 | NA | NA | TGTGCCAGCAGATACAGGAATTGGAACACTGAAGCTTTCTTT | CASRYRNWNTEAFF
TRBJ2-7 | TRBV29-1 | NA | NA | TGCAGCGTTTCGAAAGAGGGCGGAGAGCAGTACTTC | CSVSKEGGEQYF
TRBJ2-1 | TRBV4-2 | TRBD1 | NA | TGTGCCAGCAGCCAAGAGGGCATTTATCAGGGGGCCCGGGATGAGCAGTTCTTC | CASSQEGIYQGARDEQFF
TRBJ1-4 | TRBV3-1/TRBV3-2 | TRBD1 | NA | TGTGCCAGCAGCGGACAGGGGGCGGGGGCAACTAATGAAAAACTGTTTTTT | CASSGQGAGATNEKLFF